The next 18 T cell receptor beta chains were all read from a single sample in a study of T cells in Graves' hyperthyroidism and ophthalmopathy. Template material for amplifying TCR beta CDR3 regions consisted of RNA transcripts. HTBI primers drove first-round RT-PCR of the TCR CDR3. In TCRdb, the multiplex PCR reads were re-called with MiXCR into one record per CDR3 protein. Of a few hundred thousand distinct CDR3 sequences listed, approximately 15% were seen once; the top ten hold around 3.5%. Sequences were obtained from blood. The origin of the receptors is a woman aged 40 to 55 with Graves' ophthalmopathy.

This clonotype was counted at least ten times. The chain recombines TRBV30 with TRBJ2-2; 7 bases map to TRBD2. There are 14 residues in the CDR3. With 3 bases clipped from V and 0 bases from J, the junction kept 1 base outside the gene matches. The V gene's germline CDR1 is GTSNPN and CDR2 SVGIG (reference sequence). The CDR3 reads CAWRLAANTGELFF. The CDR3, as DNA: TGTGCCTGGAGGCTAGCGGCGAACACCGGGGAGCTGTTTTTT. Filled out from reference TRBV30 and TRBJ2-2, the complete variable domain reads SQTIHQWPATLVQPVGSPLSLECTVEGTSNPNLYWYRQAAGRGLQLLFYSVGIGQISSEVPQNLSASRPQDRQFILSSKKLLLSDSGFYLCAWRLAANTGELFFGEGSRLTVL.

On this clonotype itself: A single base separates this from a much larger clone, so it may be a read error. This chain connects TRBV6-2 or TRBV6-3 to TRBJ2-3; TRBD2 aligns across 11 bases. This CDR3 has 15 residues. V trimming: 2 bases; J trimming: 4 bases; junction bases outside the gene matches: 2. CDR1 and CDR2 (germline): MNHEY, SVGEGT. CDR3 in amino acids: CASSYGTSGPDTQYF. For the CDR3, the DNA is TGTGCCAGCAGTTACGGGACTAGCGGCCCAGATACGCAGTATTTT.

The rearrangement links TRBV5-6 to TRBJ2-3; the D gene could be TRBD1 or TRBD2 (5 bases each). Trimming took 1 base from V and 7 from J, leaving 13 bases between them. Germline CDR1 and CDR2: SGHDT and YYEEEE. The CDR3 runs 14 residues. The CDR3 reads CASSLTGTGNTQYF. CDR3 in DNA: TGTGCCAGCAGCTTGACCGGGACGGGAAATACGCAGTATTTT.

The CDR3 nucleotides are TGTGCCAGCAGTGAAGGACCGGGACTAGCGGGAGACGGGGCCTACGAGCAGTACTTC. Its protein product is CASSEGPGLAGDGAYEQYF. The V call is TRBV6-4, the J call TRBJ2-7; 14 positions match TRBD2. With 3 bases clipped from V and 2 bases from J, the junction kept 12 bases outside the gene matches. Germline CDR1 and CDR2: MRHNA and SNTAGT. This CDR3 has 19 residues.

The V call is TRBV20-1, the J call TRBJ1-5; D ambiguous. CDR1 DFQATT and CDR2 SNEGSKA come from the germline V gene (reference sequence). This CDR3 spans 14 amino acids. V dropped 4 bases and J dropped 0 bases, with 10 bases sitting between them. In DNA form, the CDR3 reads TGCAGTGCTACACGGACGGGTAGCAATCAGCCCCAGCATTTT. It is translated as CSATRTGSNQPQHF.

With respect to this clonotype: This may stem from a read error, because a much larger clone lies one nucleotide away. V is TRBV30 and J is TRBJ1-6; D perhaps matches TRBD1 (5 bases). Germline V gene lookup returns CDR1 GTSNPN and CDR2 SVGIG (reference sequence). This CDR3 comprises 15 residues. CDR3 residues: CAWSAPDSRNSPLYF. The CDR3 DNA follows: TGTGCCTGGAGTGCCCCCGACAGCAGGAATTCACCCCTCTACTTT.

This clonotype was detected many times. The chain combines TRBV7-9 with TRBJ2-5; D ambiguous. V lost 2 bases, J lost 5 bases, and 15 bases lay in between. This CDR3 contains 15 residues. Germline CDR1 reads SEHNR; CDR2 reads FQNEAQ (reference sequence). CDR3 sequence: CASSLMATTRETQYF. CDR3 sequence (DNA): TGTGCCAGCAGCTTAATGGCCACTACTCGGGAGACCCAGTACTTC.

Only a few counts were recorded for this clonotype. V is TRBV12-3 or TRBV12-4 and J is TRBJ2-3; D is unresolved. Trimming cost V 3 bases and J 10 bases, with 17 bases left between them. The CDR3 covers 14 residues. The CDR3 spells CASSFLSVNSAQYF. CDR3 in DNA: TGTGCCAGCAGTTTCCTTTCGGTTAACAGCGCGCAGTATTTT.

This clonotype was counted ten times or more. This chain joins TRBV28 and TRBJ2-7; D gene ambiguous. Germline V gene lookup returns CDR1 MDHEN and CDR2 SYDVKM. Trimming left V 5 bases short and J 3 bases short, with 20 bases between. This CDR3 region has 16 residues. As DNA, the CDR3 is TGTGCCAGCAGTCCTACTTCAGGAAACAAGGTCTACGAGCAGTACTTC. It encodes CASSPTSGNKVYEQYF. The whole variable domain, filled in from reference TRBV28 and TRBJ2-7, reads DVKVTQSSRYLVKRTGEKVFLECVQDMDHENMFWYRQDPGLGLRLIYFSYDVKMKEKGDIPEGYSVSREKKERFSLILESASTNQTSMYLCASSPTSGNKVYEQYFGPGTRLTVT.

This clonotype is a singleton in its sample. The rearrangement links TRBV20-1 to TRBJ2-7; the match to TRBD2 covers 11 bases. The V gene's germline CDR1 is DFQATT and CDR2 SNEGSKA (reference sequence). Trimming at V came to 3 bases and at J to 3 bases, leaving 1 base not matched to a gene. This CDR3 contains 13 residues. CDR3 loop: CSARTSGIYEQYF. The DNA of the CDR3 is TGCAGTGCTAGGACTAGCGGGATCTACGAGCAGTACTTC.

The sample holds many counts of this clonotype. The chain combines TRBV7-9 with TRBJ1-2; no definite D call. V was pared by 4 bases and J by 0 bases, with 3 bases between. Germline V lookup: CDR1 SEHNR, CDR2 FQNEAQ (reference sequence). This CDR3 has 12 residues. CDR3 DNA sequence: TGTGCCAGCAGCTCCACTAACTATGGCTACACCTTC. Protein sequence: CASSSTNYGYTF.

As regards this clonotype: A read error may be the cause here, since a much bigger clone is one base away. The V call is TRBV2, the J call TRBJ2-3; 9 bases are a match to TRBD2. The CDR3 covers 16 residues. From germline, CDR1 is SNHLY and CDR2 FYNNEI. CDR3 region: CASREGTSSNGDTQYF. CDR3 coding DNA: TGTGCCAGCAGAGAAGGGACTAGCTCAAACGGGGATACGCAGTATTTT. Full variable domain (outside the CDR3, taken from reference TRBV2 and TRBJ2-3): EPEVTQTPSHQVTQMGQEVILRCVPISNHLYFYWYRQILGQKVEFLVSFYNNEISEKSEIFDDQFSVERPDGSNFTLKIRSTKLEDSAMYFCASREGTSSNGDTQYFGPGTRLTVL.

The chain joins TRBV10-2 to TRBJ2-1; 14 bases are shared with TRBD2. The V segment lost 8 bases and the J segment 4 bases; nucleotides outside the gene matches: 4. Germline V CDR1 and CDR2: WSHSY, SAAADI. This CDR3 spans 15 amino acids. CDR3 DNA: TGCGCCAGCGGAGGACTAGCGGGGGGTTACAATGAGCAGTTCTTC. Translating gives CASGGLAGGYNEQFF.

This clonotype was counted ten times or more. The rearrangement uses TRBV28 and TRBJ2-1; 12 bases line up with TRBD2. V was clipped by 3 bases and J by 4 bases; unmatched bases: 1. The germline gives CDR1 MDHEN, CDR2 SYDVKM. This CDR3 region has 15 residues. Written as DNA, the CDR3 is TGTGCCAGCAGTTTCCTAGCGGGGGGGTACAATGAGCAGTTCTTC. Translating it yields CASSFLAGGYNEQFF.

The chain employs TRBV28 and TRBJ2-1; tentative D call: TRBD2 (5 bases). This CDR3 comprises 15 residues. Per germline, CDR1 MDHEN and CDR2 SYDVKM. Trimming took off 7 bases at V and 8 bases at J, with 21 bases between the two ends. The CDR3 nucleotides read TGTGCCAGCACCCCTTTGGTGGGGAGCATTCATGAGCAGTTCTTC. The encoded protein is CASTPLVGSIHEQFF. Drawing the rest from reference TRBV28 and TRBJ2-1, the complete variable domain is DVKVTQSSRYLVKRTGEKVFLECVQDMDHENMFWYRQDPGLGLRLIYFSYDVKMKEKGDIPEGYSVSREKKERFSLILESASTNQTSMYLCASTPLVGSIHEQFFGPGTRLTVL.

This clonotype was observed once. The chain carries TRBV7-2 and TRBJ2-7; 8 nucleotides agree with TRBD1. This CDR3 region has 15 residues. Germline V gene lookup returns CDR1 SGHTA and CDR2 FQGNSA. After removal of 1 base from V and 7 bases from J, the junction contained 9 bases not matched to a gene. The CDR3 here is CASSLEQGAQREQYF. The CDR3 bases are TGTGCCAGCAGCTTAGAGCAGGGGGCGCAAAGGGAGCAGTACTTC.

The chain employs TRBV5-1 and TRBJ1-6; 7 bases align to TRBD1. The CDR3 runs to 15 residues. The V gene's germline CDR1 is SGHRS and CDR2 YFSETQ. The V and J ends lost 4 bases and 8 bases, in that order; junction bases with no gene match: 9. CDR3 sequence (DNA): TGCGCCAGCAGCCCAGGAGACAGGGACCATTCACCCCTCCACTTT. This codes for CASSPGDRDHSPLHF.

This clonotype was seen ten or more times. The chain combines TRBV28 with TRBJ2-5; TRBD2 matches 10 bases. The CDR3 spans 14 residues. The V gene's germline CDR1 is MDHEN and CDR2 SYDVKM. J lost 5 bases, V lost 6 bases, and 6 bases had no gene match. CDR3 sequence: CASRASGSGETQYF. Written as DNA, the CDR3 is TGTGCCAGCAGGGCTAGCGGGAGTGGTGAGACCCAGTACTTC.